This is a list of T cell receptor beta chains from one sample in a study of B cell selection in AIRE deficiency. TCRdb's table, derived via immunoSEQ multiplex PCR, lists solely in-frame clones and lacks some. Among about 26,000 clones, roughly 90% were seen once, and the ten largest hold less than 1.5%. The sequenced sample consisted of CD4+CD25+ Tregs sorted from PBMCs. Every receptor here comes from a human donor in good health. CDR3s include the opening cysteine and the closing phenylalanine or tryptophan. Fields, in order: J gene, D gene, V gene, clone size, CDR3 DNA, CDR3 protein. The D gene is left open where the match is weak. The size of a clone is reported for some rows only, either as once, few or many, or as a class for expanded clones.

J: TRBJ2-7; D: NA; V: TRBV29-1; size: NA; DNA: TGCAGCGTTGAAGATGAAGCAGGGGGGTACGAGCAGTACTTC; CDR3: CSVEDEAGGYEQYF
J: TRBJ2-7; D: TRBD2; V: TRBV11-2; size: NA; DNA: TGTGCCAGCAGCTCCAAGCGGGGGGGCTACGAGCAGTACTTC; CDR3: CASSSKRGGYEQYF
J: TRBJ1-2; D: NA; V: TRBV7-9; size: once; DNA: TGTGCCAGCAGCTTAATTCAGAACTATGGCTACACCTTC; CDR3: CASSLIQNYGYTF
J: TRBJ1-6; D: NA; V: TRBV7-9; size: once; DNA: TGTGCCAGCATCCCAAAGGGGGGCACCGGTAATTCACCCCTCCACTTT; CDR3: CASIPKGGTGNSPLHF
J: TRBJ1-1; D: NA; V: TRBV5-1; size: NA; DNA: TGCGCCAGCAGCCGAGGGGGGTTCTACACTGAAGCTTTCTTT; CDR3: CASSRGGFYTEAFF
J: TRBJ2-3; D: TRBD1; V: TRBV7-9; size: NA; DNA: TGTGCCAGCAGCTCGGGACAGGGGCGGGCGGCAGATACGCAGTATTTT; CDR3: CASSSGQGRAADTQYF
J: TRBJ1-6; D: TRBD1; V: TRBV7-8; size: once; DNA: TGTGCCAGCAGCTCCCGGGACAGAAATTCACCCCTCCACTTT; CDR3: CASSSRDRNSPLHF
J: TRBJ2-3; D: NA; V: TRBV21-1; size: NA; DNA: TGTGCCAGCAGCAAACCAAGACGGGGCGGGGGGCCGATCGGCGGCACAGATACGCAGTATTTT; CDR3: CASSKPRRGGGPIGGTDTQYF
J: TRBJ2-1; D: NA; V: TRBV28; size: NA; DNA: TGTGCCAGCAGTTCGACTCTGAATCAGTACAATGAGCAGTTCTTC; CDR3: CASSSTLNQYNEQFF
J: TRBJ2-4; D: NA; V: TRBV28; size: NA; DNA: TGTGCCAGCAGTCTCGGAAGGACAGTAGCCAAAAACATTCAGTACTTC; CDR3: CASSLGRTVAKNIQYF
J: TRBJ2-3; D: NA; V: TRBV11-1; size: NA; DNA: TGTGCCAGCAGCCCCTTGCAAGCGGATACGCAGTATTTT; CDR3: CASSPLQADTQYF
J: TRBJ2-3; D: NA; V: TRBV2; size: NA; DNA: TGTGCCAGCAGTATTCGCCTTACAGATACGCAGTATTTT; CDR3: CASSIRLTDTQYF
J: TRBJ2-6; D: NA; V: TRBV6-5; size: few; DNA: TGTGCCAGCAGTGCTACAGGTTCTGGGGCCAACGTCCTGACTTTC; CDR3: CASSATGSGANVLTF
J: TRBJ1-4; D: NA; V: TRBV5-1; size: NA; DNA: TGCGCCAGCAGCTTTGACGGGGGCTTTGAAAAACTGTTTTTT; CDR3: CASSFDGGFEKLFF
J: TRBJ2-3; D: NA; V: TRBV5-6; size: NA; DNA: TGTGCCAGCAGCTTATTTGTGGCCACAGATACGCAGTATTTT; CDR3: CASSLFVATDTQYF
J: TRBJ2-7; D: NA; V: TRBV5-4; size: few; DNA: TGTGCCAGCAGCTTGGGGGTCCACCGGGGCGAGCAGTACTTC; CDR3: CASSLGVHRGEQYF
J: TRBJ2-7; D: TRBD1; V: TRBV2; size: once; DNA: TGTGCCAGCACCTCCGGGACAGGGGGCTACGAGCAGTACTTC; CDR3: CASTSGTGGYEQYF
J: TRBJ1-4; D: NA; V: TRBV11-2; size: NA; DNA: TGTGCCAGCAGATCGCGTTCTGAAAGAAAACTGTTTTTT; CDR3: CASRSRSERKLFF
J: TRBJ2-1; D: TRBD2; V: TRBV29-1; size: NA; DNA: TGCAGCGACGAGACTAGCGGAGAGAACAATGAGCAGTTCTTC; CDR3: CSDETSGENNEQFF
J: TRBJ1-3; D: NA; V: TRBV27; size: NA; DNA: TGTGCCAGCAGTTTGGGGTACTCTGGAAACACCATATATTTT; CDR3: CASSLGYSGNTIYF
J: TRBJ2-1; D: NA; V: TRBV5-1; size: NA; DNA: TGCGCCAGCAGCTTTCCCGACAGTACCTACAATGAGCAGTTCTTC; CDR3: CASSFPDSTYNEQFF
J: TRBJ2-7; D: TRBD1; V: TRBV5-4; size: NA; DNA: TGTGCCAGCAGCCCCACCCGGACAGGGCACGAGCAGTACTTC; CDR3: CASSPTRTGHEQYF
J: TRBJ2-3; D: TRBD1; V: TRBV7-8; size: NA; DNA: TGTGCCAGCAGCTTAGTATGGGACAGACTCACAGATACGCAGTATTTT; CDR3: CASSLVWDRLTDTQYF
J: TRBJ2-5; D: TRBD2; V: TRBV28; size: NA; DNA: TGTGCCAGCAGTTTATTAGGACGGGGGGGCAAAGAGACCCAGTACTTC; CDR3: CASSLLGRGGKETQYF
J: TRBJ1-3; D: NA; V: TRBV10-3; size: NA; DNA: TGTGCCATCAGTGAGGCTAGACCGAACCAAGGAAACACCATATATTTT; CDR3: CAISEARPNQGNTIYF
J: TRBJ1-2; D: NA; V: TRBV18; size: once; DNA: TGTGCCAGCTCACCTCTCGGGGAAACTAACTATGGCTACACCTTC; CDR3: CASSPLGETNYGYTF
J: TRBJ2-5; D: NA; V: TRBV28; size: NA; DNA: TGTGCCAGCAGTTTATACGGCGAGACCCAGTACTTC; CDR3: CASSLYGETQYF
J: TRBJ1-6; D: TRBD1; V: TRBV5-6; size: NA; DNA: TGTGCCAGCAGCTTCGGCACCGGGACAGGGACTTCACCCCTCCACTTT; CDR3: CASSFGTGTGTSPLHF
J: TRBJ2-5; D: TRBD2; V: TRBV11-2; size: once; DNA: TGTGCCAGCAGTCCGAATAGCGGGGGAACACAAGAGACCCAGTACTTC; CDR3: CASSPNSGGTQETQYF
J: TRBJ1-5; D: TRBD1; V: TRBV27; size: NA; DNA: TGTGCCACCAAGAACCGACAGGGGGCCCAGCCCCAGCATTTT; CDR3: CATKNRQGAQPQHF
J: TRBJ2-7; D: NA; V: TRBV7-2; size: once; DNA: TGTGCCAGCAGCTTACAAGGGATGGGGGAGCAGTACTTC; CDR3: CASSLQGMGEQYF
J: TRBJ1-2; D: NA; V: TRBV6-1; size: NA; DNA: TGTGCCAGCAGTGAAGCAGGGGATCACTATGGCTACACCTTC; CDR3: CASSEAGDHYGYTF
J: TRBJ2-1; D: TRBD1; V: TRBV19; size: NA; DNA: TGTGCCAGTAGTATGCGAGACAGGGGTGGAAATGAGCAGTTCTTC; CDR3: CASSMRDRGGNEQFF
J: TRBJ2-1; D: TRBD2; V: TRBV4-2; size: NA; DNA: TGTGCCAGCAGCCAACGCAGAAGGGCTCTAGCGGGGGGGCGAAATGAGCAGTTCTTC; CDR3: CASSQRRRALAGGRNEQFF
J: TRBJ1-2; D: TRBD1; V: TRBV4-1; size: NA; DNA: TGCGCCAGCAGCCAAGATAAGGACAGGAACTATGGCTACACCTTC; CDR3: CASSQDKDRNYGYTF
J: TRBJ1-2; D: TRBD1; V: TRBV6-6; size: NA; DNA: TGTGCCAGCAGTCTTAGGGGACAGTACTATGGCTACACCTTC; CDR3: CASSLRGQYYGYTF